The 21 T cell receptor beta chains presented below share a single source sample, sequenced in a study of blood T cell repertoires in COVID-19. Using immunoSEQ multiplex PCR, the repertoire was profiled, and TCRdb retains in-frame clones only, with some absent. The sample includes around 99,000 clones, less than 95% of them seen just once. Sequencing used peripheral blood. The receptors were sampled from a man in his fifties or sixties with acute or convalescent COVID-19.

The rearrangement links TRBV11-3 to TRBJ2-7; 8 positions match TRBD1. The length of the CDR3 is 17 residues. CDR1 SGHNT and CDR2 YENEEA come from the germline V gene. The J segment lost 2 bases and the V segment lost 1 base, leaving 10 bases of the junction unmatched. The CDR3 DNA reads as TGTGCCAGCAGCTTAGTGACAGGGGCCGACTTTACCTACGAGCAGTACTTC. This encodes CASSLVTGADFTYEQYF. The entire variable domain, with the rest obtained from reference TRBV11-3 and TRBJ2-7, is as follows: EAGVVQSPRYKIIEKKQPVAFWCNPISGHNTLYWYLQNLGQGPELLIRYENEEAVDDSQLPKDRFSAERLKGVDSTLKIQPAELGDSAVYLCASSLVTGADFTYEQYFGPGTRLTVT.

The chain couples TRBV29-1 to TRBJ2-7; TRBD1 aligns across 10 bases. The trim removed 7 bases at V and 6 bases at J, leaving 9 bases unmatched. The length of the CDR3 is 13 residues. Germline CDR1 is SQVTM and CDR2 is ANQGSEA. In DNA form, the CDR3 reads TGCAGCGCTTACCGGGGACAGGGGTCCGAGCAGTACTTC. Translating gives CSAYRGQGSEQYF.

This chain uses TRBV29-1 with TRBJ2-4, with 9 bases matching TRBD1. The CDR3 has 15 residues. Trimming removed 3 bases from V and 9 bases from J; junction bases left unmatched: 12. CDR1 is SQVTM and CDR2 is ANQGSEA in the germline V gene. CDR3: CSVEGTGTRLGIQYF. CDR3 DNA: TGCAGCGTTGAGGGGACAGGGACACGCTTGGGCATTCAGTACTTC.

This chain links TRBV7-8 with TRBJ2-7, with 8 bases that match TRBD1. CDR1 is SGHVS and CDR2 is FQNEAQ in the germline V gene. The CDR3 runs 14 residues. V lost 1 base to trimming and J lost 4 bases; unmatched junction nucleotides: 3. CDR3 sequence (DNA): TGTGCCAGCAGCTTAGGACAGGGGAGGTACGAGCAGTACTTC. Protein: CASSLGQGRYEQYF.

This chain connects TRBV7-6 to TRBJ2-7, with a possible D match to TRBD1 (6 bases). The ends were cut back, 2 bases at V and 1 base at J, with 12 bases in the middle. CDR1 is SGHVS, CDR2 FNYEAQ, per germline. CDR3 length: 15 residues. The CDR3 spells CASSLSFTGSYEQYF. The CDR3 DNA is TGTGCCAGCAGCTTATCGTTTACAGGGTCCTACGAGCAGTACTTC.

Written as DNA, the CDR3 is TGTGCCAGTAGAAAGGGACAGGGGAACACCGGGGAGCTGTTTTTT. It is translated as CASRKGQGNTGELFF. The chain couples TRBV19 to TRBJ2-2; TRBD1 matches at 9 bases. The CDR3 sequence is 15 residues long. Trimming removed 6 bases from V and 1 base from J; junction bases left unmatched: 3. The germline V gene encodes CDR1 LNHDA and CDR2 SQIVND (reference sequence).

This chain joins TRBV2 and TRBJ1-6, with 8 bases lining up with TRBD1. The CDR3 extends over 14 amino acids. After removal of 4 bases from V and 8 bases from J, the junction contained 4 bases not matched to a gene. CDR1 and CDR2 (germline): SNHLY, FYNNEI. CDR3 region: CASSVLQGDSPLHF. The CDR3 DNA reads TGTGCCAGCAGTGTATTACAGGGGGATTCACCCCTCCACTTT.

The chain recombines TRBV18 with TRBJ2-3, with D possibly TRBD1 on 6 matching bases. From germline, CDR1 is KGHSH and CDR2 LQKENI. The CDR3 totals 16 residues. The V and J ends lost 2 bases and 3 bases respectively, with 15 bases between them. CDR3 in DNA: TGTGCCAGCTCACCAAGGGCGGCCAGGGGAACAGATACGCAGTATTTT. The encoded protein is CASSPRAARGTDTQYF. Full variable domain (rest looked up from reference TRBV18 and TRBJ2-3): NAGVMQNPRHLVRRRGQEARLRCSPMKGHSHVYWYRQLPEEGLKFMVYLQKENIIDESGMPKERFSAEFPKEGPSILRIQQVVRGDSAAYFCASSPRAARGTDTQYFGPGTRLTVL.

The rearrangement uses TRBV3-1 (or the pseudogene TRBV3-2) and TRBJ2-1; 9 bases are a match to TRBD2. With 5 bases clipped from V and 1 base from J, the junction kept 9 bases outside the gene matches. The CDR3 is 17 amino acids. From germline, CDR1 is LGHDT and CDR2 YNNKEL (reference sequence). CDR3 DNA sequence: TGTGCCAGCAGCTCTAGACTAGCGGAGGCTTCCTACAATGAGCAGTTCTTC. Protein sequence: CASSSRLAEASYNEQFF.

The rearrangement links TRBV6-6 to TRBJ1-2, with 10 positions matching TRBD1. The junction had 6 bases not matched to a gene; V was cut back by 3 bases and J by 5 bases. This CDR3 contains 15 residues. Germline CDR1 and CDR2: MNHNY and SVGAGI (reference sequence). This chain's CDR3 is CASSYRDRGMYGYTF. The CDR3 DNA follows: TGTGCCAGCAGTTATCGGGACAGGGGAATGTATGGCTACACCTTC.

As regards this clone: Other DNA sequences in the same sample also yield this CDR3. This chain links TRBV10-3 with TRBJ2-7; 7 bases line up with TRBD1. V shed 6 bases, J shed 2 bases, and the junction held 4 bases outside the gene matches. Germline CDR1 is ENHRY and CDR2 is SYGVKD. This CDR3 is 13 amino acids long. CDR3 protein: CAIRSDRAYEQYF. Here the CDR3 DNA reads TGTGCCATCAGATCCGACAGGGCCTACGAGCAGTACTTC.

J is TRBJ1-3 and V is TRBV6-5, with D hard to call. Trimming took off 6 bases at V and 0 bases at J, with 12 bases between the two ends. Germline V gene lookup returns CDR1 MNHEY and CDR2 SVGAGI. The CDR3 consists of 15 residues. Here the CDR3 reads CASRPGYRSGNTIYF. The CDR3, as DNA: TGTGCCAGCAGACCAGGATATCGCTCTGGAAACACCATATATTTT.

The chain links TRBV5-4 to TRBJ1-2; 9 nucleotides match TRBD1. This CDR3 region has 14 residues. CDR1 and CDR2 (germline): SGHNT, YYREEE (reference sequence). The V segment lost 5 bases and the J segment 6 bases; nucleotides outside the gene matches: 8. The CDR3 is CASRADRDRDGYTF. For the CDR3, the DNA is TGTGCCAGCAGAGCCGACCGGGACAGGGATGGCTACACCTTC. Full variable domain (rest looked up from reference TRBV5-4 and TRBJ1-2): ETGVTQSPTHLIKTRGQQVTLRCSSQSGHNTVSWYQQALGQGPQFIFQYYREEENGRGNFPPRFSGLQFPNYSSELNVNALELDDSALYLCASRADRDRDGYTFGSGTRLTVV.

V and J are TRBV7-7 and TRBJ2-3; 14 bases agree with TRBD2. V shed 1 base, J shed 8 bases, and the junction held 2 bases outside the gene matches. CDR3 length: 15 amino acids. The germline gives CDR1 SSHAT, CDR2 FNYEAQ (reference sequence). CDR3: CASSLGTSGRSTQYF. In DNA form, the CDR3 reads TGTGCCAGCAGCTTAGGGACTAGCGGGAGGAGTACGCAGTATTTT.

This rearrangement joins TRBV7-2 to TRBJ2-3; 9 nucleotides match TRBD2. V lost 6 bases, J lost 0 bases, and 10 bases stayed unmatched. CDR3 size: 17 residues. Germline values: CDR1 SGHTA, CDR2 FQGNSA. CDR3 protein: CASRTLAGTTSTDTQYF. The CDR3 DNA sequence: TGTGCCAGCAGAACTCTAGCGGGAACAACTAGCACAGATACGCAGTATTTT.

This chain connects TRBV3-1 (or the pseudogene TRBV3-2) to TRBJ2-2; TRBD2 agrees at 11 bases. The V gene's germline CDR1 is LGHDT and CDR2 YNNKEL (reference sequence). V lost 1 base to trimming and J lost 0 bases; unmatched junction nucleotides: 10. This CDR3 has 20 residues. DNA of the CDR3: TGTGCCAGCAGCCAAGTTGCTGGGACTAGCGGACCAGCGAACACCGGGGAGCTGTTTTTT. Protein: CASSQVAGTSGPANTGELFF.

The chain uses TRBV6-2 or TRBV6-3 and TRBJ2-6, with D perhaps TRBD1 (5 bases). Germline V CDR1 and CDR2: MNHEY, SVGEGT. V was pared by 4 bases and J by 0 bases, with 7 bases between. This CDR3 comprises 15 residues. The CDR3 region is CASSWGGSGANVLTF. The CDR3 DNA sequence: TGTGCCAGCAGTTGGGGCGGCTCTGGGGCCAACGTCCTGACTTTC.

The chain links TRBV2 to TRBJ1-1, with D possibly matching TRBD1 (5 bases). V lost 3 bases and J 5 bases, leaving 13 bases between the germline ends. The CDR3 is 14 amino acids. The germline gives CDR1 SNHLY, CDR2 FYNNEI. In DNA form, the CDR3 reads TGTGCCAGCAGTGACCAGGGAGGAAGTACTGAAGCTTTCTTT. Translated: CASSDQGGSTEAFF.

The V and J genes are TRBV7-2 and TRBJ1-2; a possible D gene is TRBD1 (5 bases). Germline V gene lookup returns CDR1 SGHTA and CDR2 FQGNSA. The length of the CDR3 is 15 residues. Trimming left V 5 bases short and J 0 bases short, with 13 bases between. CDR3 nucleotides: TGTGCCAGCAGCCGCGACAGCTCCTCTAACTATGGCTACACCTTC. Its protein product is CASSRDSSSNYGYTF.

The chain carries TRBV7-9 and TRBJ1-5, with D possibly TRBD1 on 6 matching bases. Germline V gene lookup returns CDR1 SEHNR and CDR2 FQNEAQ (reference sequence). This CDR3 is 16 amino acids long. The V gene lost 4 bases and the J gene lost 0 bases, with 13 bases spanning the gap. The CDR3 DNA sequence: TGTGCCAGCAGCTCACCTTCAGGGGATAGCAATCAGCCCCAGCATTTT. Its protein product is CASSSPSGDSNQPQHF.

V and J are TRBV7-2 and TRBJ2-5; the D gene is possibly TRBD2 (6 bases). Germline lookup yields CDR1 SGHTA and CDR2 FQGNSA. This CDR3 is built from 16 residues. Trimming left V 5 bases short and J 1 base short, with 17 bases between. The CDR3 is CASSVAFAGSQETQYF. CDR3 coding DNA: TGTGCCAGCAGCGTCGCGTTTGCGGGGAGCCAAGAGACCCAGTACTTC.